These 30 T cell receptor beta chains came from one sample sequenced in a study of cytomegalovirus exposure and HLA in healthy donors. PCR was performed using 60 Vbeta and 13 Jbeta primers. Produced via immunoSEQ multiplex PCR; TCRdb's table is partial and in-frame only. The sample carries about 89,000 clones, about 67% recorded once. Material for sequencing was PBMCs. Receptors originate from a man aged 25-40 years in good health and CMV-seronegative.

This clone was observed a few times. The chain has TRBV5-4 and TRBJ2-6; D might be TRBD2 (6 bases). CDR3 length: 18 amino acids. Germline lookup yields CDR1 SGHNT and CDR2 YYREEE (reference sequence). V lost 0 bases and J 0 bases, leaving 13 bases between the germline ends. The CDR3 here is CASSLGEAIRSGANVLTF. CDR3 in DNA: TGTGCCAGCAGCTTGGGGGAGGCGATACGCTCTGGGGCCAACGTCCTGACTTTC.

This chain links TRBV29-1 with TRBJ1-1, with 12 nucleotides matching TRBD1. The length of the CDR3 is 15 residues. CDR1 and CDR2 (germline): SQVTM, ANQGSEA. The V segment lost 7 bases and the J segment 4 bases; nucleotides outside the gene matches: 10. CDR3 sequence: CSGGTGGTGGTEAFF. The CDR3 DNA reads TGCAGCGGAGGGACAGGGGGCACAGGCGGCACTGAAGCTTTCTTT.

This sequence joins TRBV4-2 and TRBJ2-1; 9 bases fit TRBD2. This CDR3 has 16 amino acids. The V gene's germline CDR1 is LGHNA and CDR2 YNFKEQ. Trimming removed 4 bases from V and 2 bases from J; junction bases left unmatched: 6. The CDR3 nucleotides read TGTGCCAGCAGCCCAGATCTAGCGGGGACCTACAATGAGCAGTTCTTC. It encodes CASSPDLAGTYNEQFF.

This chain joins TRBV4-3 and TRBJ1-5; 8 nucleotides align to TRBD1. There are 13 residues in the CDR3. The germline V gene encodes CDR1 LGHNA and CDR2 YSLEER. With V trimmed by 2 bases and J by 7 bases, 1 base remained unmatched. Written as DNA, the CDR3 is TGCGCCAGCAGCCAATCAGGGGGCCAGCCCCAGCATTTT. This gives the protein CASSQSGGQPQHF.

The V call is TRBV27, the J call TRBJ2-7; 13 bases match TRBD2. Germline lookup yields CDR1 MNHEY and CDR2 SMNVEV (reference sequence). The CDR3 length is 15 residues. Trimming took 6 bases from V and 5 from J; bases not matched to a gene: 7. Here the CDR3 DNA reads TGTGCCAGCAGCCAACTAGCGGGAGGGCCCGACGAGCAGTACTTC. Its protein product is CASSQLAGGPDEQYF.

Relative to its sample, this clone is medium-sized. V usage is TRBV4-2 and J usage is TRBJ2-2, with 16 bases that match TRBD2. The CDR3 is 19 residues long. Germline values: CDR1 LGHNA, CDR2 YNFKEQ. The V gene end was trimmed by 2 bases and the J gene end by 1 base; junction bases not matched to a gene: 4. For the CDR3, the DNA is TGTGCCAGCAGCCAATCAGGGACTAGCGGGAGGGTGAACACCGGGGAGCTGTTTTTT. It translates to CASSQSGTSGRVNTGELFF.

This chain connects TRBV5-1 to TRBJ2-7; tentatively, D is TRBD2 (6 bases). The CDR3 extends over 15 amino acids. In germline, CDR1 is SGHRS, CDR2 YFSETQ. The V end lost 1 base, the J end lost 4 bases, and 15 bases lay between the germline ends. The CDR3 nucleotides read TGCGCCAGCAGCTTGCCAGCGGGCGCAAATTACGAGCAGTACTTC. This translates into CASSLPAGANYEQYF.

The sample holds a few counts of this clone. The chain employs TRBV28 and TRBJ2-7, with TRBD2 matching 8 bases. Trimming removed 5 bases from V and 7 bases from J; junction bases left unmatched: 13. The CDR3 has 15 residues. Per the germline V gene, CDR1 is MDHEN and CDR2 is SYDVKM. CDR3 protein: CASSATSGGVEEQYF. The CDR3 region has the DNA TGTGCCAGCAGTGCAACTAGCGGAGGGGTGGAGGAGCAGTACTTC. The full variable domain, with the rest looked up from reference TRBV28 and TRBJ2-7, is DVKVTQSSRYLVKRTGEKVFLECVQDMDHENMFWYRQDPGLGLRLIYFSYDVKMKEKGDIPEGYSVSREKKERFSLILESASTNQTSMYLCASSATSGGVEEQYFGPGTRLTVT.

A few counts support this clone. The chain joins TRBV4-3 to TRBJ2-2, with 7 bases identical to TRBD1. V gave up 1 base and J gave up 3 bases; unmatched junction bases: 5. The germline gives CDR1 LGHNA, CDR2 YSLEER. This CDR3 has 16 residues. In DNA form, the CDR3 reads TGCGCCAGCAGCCAAGCTAGGGGGCTAGACACCGGGGAGCTGTTTTTT. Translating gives CASSQARGLDTGELFF.

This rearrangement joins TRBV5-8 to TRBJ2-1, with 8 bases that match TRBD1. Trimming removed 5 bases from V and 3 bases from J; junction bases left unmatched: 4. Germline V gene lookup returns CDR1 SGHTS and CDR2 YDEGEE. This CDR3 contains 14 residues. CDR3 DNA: TGTGCCAGCAGGACAGGGGCCCTCTACAATGAGCAGTTCTTC. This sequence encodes CASRTGALYNEQFF. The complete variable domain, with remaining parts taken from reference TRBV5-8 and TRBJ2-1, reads EAGVTQSPTHLIKTRGQQATLRCSPISGHTSVYWYQQALGLGLQFLLWYDEGEERNRGNFPPRFSGRQFPNYSSELNVNALELEDSALYLCASRTGALYNEQFFGPGTRLTVL.

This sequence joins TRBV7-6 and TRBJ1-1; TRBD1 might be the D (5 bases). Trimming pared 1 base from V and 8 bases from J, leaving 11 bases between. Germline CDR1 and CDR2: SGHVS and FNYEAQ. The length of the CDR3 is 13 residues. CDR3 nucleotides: TGTGCCAGCAGCTTAGGGGGGGAACCGGAAGCTTTCTTT. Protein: CASSLGGEPEAFF. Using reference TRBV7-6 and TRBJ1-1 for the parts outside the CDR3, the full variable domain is GAGVSQSPRYKVTKRGQDVALRCDPISGHVSLYWYRQALGQGPEFLTYFNYEAQQDKSGLPNDRFSAERPEGSISTLTIQRTEQRDSAMYRCASSLGGEPEAFFGQGTRLTVV.

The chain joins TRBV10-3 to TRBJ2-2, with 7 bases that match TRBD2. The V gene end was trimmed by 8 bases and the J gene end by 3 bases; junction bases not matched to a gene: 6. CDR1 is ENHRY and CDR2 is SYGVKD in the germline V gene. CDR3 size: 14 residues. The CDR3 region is CAIGGGGDTGELFF. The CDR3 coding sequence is TGTGCCATCGGGGGGGGTGGGGACACCGGGGAGCTGTTTTTT.

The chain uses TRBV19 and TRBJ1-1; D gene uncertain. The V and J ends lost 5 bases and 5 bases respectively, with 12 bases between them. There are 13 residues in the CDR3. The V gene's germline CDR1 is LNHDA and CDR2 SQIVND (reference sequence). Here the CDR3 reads CASSSSGLTEAFF. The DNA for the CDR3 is TGTGCCAGTAGTTCCTCAGGACTTACTGAAGCTTTCTTT.

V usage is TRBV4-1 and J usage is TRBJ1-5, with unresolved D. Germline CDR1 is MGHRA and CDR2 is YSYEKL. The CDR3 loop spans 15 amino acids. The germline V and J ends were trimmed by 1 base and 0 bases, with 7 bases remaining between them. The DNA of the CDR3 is TGCGCCAGCAGCCAAGGGCAGTATAGCAATCAGCCCCAGCATTTT. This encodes CASSQGQYSNQPQHF.

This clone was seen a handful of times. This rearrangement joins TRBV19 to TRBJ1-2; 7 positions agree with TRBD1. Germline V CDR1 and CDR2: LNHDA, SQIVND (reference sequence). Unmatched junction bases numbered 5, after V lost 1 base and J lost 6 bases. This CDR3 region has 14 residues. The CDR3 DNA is TGTGCCAGTAGTATAGCAGGGGGGCTTCATGGCTACACCTTC. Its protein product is CASSIAGGLHGYTF.

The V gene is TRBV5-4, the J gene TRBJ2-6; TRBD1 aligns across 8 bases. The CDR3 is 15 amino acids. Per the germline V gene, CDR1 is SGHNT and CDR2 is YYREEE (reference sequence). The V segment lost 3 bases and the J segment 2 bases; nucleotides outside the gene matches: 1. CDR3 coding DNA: TGTGCCAGCAGCTCAGGGGGCGCTGGGGCCAACGTCCTGACTTTC. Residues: CASSSGGAGANVLTF.

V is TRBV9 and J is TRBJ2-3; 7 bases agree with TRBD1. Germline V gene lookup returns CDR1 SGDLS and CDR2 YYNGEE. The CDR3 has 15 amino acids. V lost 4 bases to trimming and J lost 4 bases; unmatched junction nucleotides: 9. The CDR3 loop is CASSSGRQGADTQYF. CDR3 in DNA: TGTGCCAGCAGCTCTGGCAGACAGGGCGCAGATACGCAGTATTTT.

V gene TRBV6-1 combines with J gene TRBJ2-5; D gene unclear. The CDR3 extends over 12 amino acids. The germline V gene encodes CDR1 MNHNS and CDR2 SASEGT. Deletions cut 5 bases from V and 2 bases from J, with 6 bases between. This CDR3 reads CASSLPQETQYF. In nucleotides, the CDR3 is TGTGCCAGCAGTCTTCCTCAAGAGACCCAGTACTTC.

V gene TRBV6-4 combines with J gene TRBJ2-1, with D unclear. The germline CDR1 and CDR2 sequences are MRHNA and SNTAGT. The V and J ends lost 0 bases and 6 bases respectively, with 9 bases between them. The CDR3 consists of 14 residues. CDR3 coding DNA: TGTGCCAGCAGTGACTCGTCCGTTCTCAATGAGCAGTTCTTC. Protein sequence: CASSDSSVLNEQFF.

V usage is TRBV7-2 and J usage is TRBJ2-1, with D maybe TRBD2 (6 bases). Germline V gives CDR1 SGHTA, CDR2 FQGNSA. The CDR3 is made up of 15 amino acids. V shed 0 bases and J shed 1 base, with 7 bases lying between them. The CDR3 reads CASSLAAGSYNEQFF. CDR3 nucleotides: TGTGCCAGCAGCTTAGCGGCGGGGTCCTACAATGAGCAGTTCTTC.

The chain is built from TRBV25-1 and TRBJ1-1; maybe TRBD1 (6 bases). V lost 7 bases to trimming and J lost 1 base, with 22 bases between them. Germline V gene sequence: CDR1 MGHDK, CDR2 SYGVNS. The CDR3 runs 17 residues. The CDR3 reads CASTLCRLGQTNTEAFF. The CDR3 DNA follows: TGTGCCAGCACCCTGTGCCGTCTCGGACAGACGAACACTGAAGCTTTCTTT. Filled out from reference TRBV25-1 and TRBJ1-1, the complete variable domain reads EADIYQTPRYLVIGTGKKITLECSQTMGHDKMYWYQQDPGMELHLIHYSYGVNSTEKGDLSSESTVSRIRTEHFPLTLESARPSHTSQYLCASTLCRLGQTNTEAFFGQGTRLTVV.

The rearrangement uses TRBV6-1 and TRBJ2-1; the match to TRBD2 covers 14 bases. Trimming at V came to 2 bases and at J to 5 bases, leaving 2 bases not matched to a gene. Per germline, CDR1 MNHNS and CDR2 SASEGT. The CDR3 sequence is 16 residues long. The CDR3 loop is CASSEWGLAGDNEQFF. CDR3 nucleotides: TGTGCCAGCAGTGAATGGGGACTAGCGGGAGACAATGAGCAGTTCTTC.

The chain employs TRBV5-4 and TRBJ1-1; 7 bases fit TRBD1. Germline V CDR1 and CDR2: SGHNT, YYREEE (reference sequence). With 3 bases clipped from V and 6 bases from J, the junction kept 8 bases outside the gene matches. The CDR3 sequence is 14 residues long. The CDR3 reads CASSYVGQVAEAFF. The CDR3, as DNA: TGTGCCAGCAGCTACGTCGGACAGGTGGCTGAAGCTTTCTTT. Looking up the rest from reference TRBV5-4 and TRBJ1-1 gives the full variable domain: ETGVTQSPTHLIKTRGQQVTLRCSSQSGHNTVSWYQQALGQGPQFIFQYYREEENGRGNFPPRFSGLQFPNYSSELNVNALELDDSALYLCASSYVGQVAEAFFGQGTRLTVV.

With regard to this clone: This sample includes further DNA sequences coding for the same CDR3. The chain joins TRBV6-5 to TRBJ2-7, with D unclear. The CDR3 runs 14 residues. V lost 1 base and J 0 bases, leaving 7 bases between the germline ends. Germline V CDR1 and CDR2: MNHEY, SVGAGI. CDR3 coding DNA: TGTGCCAGCAGTTACTTGGCCGCCTCCTACGAGCAGTACTTC. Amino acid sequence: CASSYLAASYEQYF.

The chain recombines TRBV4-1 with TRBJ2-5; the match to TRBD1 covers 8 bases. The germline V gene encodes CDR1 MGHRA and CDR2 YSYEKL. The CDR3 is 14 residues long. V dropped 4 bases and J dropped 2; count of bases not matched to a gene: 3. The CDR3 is CASSPTGAQETQYF. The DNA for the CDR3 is TGCGCCAGCAGCCCGACAGGGGCTCAAGAGACCCAGTACTTC.

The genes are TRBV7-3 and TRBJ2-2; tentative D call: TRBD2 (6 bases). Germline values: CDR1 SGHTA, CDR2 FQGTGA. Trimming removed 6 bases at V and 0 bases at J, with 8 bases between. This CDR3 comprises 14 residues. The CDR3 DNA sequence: TGTGCCAGCAGGGGGGGTGCGAACACCGGGGAGCTGTTTTTT. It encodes CASRGGANTGELFF.

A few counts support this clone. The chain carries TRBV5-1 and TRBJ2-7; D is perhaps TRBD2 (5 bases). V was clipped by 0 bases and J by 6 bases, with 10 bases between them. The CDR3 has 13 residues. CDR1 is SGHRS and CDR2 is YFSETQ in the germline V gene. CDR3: CASSLGEGREQYF. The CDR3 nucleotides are TGCGCCAGCAGCTTGGGAGAGGGCCGCGAGCAGTACTTC.

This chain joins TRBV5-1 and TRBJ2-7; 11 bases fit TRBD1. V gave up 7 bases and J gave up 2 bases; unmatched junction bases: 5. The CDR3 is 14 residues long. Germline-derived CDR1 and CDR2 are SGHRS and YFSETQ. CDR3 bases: TGCGCCAGCCGGACAGGGGGCCCACCCTACGAGCAGTACTTC. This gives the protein CASRTGGPPYEQYF.

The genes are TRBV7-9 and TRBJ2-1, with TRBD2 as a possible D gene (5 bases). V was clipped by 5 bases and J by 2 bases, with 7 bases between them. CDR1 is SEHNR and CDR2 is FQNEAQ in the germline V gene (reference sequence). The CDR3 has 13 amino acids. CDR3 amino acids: CASSPGTYNEQFF. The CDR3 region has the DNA TGTGCCAGCAGCCCCGGGACCTACAATGAGCAGTTCTTC.

The CDR3, as DNA: TGTGCCAGCAGTGAACCGGACAGGGGGCTCTCCTATAATTCACCCCTCCACTTT. It codes for CASSEPDRGLSYNSPLHF. The chain couples TRBV25-1 to TRBJ1-6; 11 positions match TRBD1. V dropped 2 bases and J dropped 0; count of bases not matched to a gene: 3. In germline, CDR1 is MGHDK, CDR2 SYGVNS. The CDR3 length is 18 residues.